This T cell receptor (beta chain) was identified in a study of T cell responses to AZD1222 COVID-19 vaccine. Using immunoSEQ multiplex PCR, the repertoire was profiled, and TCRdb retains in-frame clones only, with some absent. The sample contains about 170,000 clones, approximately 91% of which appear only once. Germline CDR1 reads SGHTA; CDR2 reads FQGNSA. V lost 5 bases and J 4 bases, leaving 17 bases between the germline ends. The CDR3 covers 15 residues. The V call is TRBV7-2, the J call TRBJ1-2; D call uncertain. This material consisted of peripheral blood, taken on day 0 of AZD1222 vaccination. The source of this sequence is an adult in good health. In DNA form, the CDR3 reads TGTGCCAGCAGCACACGGACGGGAGTTTCCTATGGCTACACCTTC. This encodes CASSTRTGVSYGYTF.